A single sample is the source of the 13 T cell receptor beta chains below, sequenced in a study of a mutant IDH1 vaccine in newly diagnosed glioma. Antigen specificity for these receptors is unknown. Time point given: week 5, during vaccination. All doses held 300 ug of mutant IDH1 20-mer peptide, with topical imiquimod. Sequencing was performed with immunoSEQ multiplex PCR; in TCRdb, only in-frame clones are kept and a portion is missing. The sample carries tens of thousands of clones, roughly 90% recorded once. Sample: PBMCs, taken from a glioma patient whose treatment included an IDH1 peptide vaccine. The receptors shown here come from a woman in her forties or fifties with glioma.

This CDR3 is CASSQDPGGARSLEQFF. For the CDR3, the DNA is TGTGCCAGCAGCCAAGATCCGGGGGGGGCGCGAAGTCTGGAGCAGTTCTTC. The chain recombines TRBV14 with TRBJ2-1, with TRBD2 matching over 8 bases. The germline CDR1 and CDR2 sequences are SGHDN and FVKESK. Unmatched junction bases numbered 14, after V lost 0 bases and J lost 10 bases. The CDR3 is 17 amino acids.

The chain has TRBV29-1 and TRBJ1-2; D remains unclear. From germline, CDR1 is SQVTM and CDR2 ANQGSEA. There are 12 residues in the CDR3. V lost 6 bases and J 8 bases, leaving 16 bases between the germline ends. CDR3 sequence (DNA): TGCAGCGTGGATAAGGCTGGGGAAGGCTACACCTTC. It codes for CSVDKAGEGYTF.

The V and J genes are TRBV27 and TRBJ1-1; D remains unclear. The CDR3 length is 14 residues. In germline, CDR1 is MNHEY, CDR2 SMNVEV (reference sequence). Trimming cost V 4 bases and J 1 base, with 10 bases left between them. The CDR3 DNA follows: TGTGCCAGCAGTTCGCTGGGTTGGAACACTGAAGCTTTCTTT. Translation gives CASSSLGWNTEAFF.

The chain has TRBV19 and TRBJ2-7; tentative D call: TRBD2 (5 bases). The CDR3 length is 13 residues. Germline CDR1 and CDR2: LNHDA and SQIVND (reference sequence). Trimming took 4 bases from V and 2 from J, leaving 9 bases between them. The CDR3 here is CASSTGSAYEQYF. DNA of the CDR3: TGTGCCAGTAGTACTGGGAGTGCCTACGAGCAGTACTTC.

The chain employs TRBV5-1 and TRBJ2-7, with D perhaps matching TRBD2 (6 bases). In germline, CDR1 is SGHRS, CDR2 YFSETQ. The CDR3 length is 16 residues. V lost 0 bases and J 0 bases, leaving 13 bases between the germline ends. DNA of the CDR3: TGCGCCAGCAGCTTGGACGGGGGACCAAGCTCCTACGAGCAGTACTTC. This translates into CASSLDGGPSSYEQYF.

V usage is TRBV5-8 and J usage is TRBJ2-7; D might be TRBD1 (6 bases). The V gene's germline CDR1 is SGHTS and CDR2 YDEGEE. The CDR3 spans 13 residues. Trimming removed 2 bases from V and 9 bases from J, with 15 bases in between. The CDR3: CASSFGRGPRQYF. The CDR3 DNA sequence: TGTGCCAGCAGCTTCGGCAGGGGTCCTAGGCAGTACTTC.

This sequence joins TRBV27 and TRBJ2-7; 7 nucleotides agree with TRBD1. The V gene end was trimmed by 6 bases and the J gene end by 2 bases; junction bases not matched to a gene: 19. The CDR3 consists of 18 residues. Germline V lookup: CDR1 MNHEY, CDR2 SMNVEV (reference sequence). The CDR3 is CASRSTLGPRDSPYEQYF. DNA of the CDR3: TGTGCCAGCAGATCGACTCTAGGGCCCAGGGACAGCCCCTACGAGCAGTACTTC.

The chain joins TRBV5-6 to TRBJ2-1; 8 nucleotides agree with TRBD1. This CDR3 has 15 residues. Germline V gives CDR1 SGHDT, CDR2 YYEEEE. The V and J ends lost 1 base and 5 bases, in that order; junction bases with no gene match: 5. This CDR3 is CASSLTQGDHNEQFF. The CDR3 coding sequence is TGTGCCAGCAGCTTGACACAGGGGGATCACAATGAGCAGTTCTTC.

V gene TRBV29-1 combines with J gene TRBJ1-1; 7 positions agree with TRBD1. Per the germline V gene, CDR1 is SQVTM and CDR2 is ANQGSEA. CDR3 length: 11 residues. V dropped 7 bases and J dropped 11; count of bases not matched to a gene: 10. The CDR3 is CSGVYQGVAFF. CDR3 nucleotides: TGCAGCGGGGTGTATCAGGGGGTGGCTTTCTTT.

This clone is a singleton in its sample. This rearrangement joins TRBV30 to TRBJ2-7, with TRBD1 matching over 7 bases. The V and J ends lost 4 bases and 2 bases, in that order; junction bases with no gene match: 8. Germline V CDR1 and CDR2: GTSNPN, SVGIG (reference sequence). The CDR3 sequence is 14 residues long. This CDR3 reads CAWNSETGPYEQYF. The DNA of the CDR3 is TGTGCCTGGAATTCCGAGACAGGGCCCTACGAGCAGTACTTC.

The gene calls are TRBV2 and TRBJ2-5; D tentatively reads TRBD1 or TRBD2 (5 bases each). The CDR3 contains 12 residues. Germline loops: CDR1 SNHLY, CDR2 FYNNEI. The germline V and J ends were trimmed by 6 bases and 5 bases, with 10 bases remaining between them. The DNA of the CDR3 is TGTGCCAGCAGAGGGTGGGGGGAGACCCAGTACTTC. It translates to CASRGWGETQYF.

This clone was picked up one time. The chain employs TRBV6-4 and TRBJ2-7; D might be TRBD1 (5 bases). V lost 3 bases to trimming and J lost 1 base, with 13 bases between them. The germline CDR1 and CDR2 sequences are MRHNA and SNTAGT. CDR3 length: 15 amino acids. The CDR3, as DNA: TGTGCCAGCAGTGAAAGACAGCCGGGTTCCTACGAGCAGTACTTC. It specifies CASSERQPGSYEQYF.

The J gene is TRBJ2-5, the V gene TRBV2, with a tentative D call TRBD2 (5 bases). Germline CDR1 SNHLY, CDR2 FYNNEI. V shed 4 bases and J shed 5 bases, with 14 bases lying between them. CDR3 length: 14 amino acids. The CDR3 is CASSGLTPGETQYF. CDR3 coding DNA: TGTGCCAGCAGTGGGCTGACTCCGGGGGAGACCCAGTACTTC.